The text below deals with one TCR beta chain. This CDR3 region has 16 residues. Trimming took 3 bases from V and 5 from J, leaving 20 bases between them. CDR1 and CDR2 (germline): SGHRS, YFSETQ. This record comes from a study of shared clonotypes between healthy human individuals. Measured with immunoSEQ multiplex PCR; TCRdb has only the in-frame clones, and not every one. This sample yields approximately 530,000 clones, of which approximately 95% are seen a single time; nearly 0.065% belongs to the top ten. This TCR derives from a woman in her twenties or thirties in good health. The specimen was naive CD4+ T cells sorted from blood. Subset here: CD45RA+ positively selected. The V call is TRBV5-1, the J call TRBJ2-5; possibly TRBD1 or TRBD2 for D (5 bases each). The CDR3 DNA reads TGCGCCAGCAGCTATGCCGGGACGCAAGTCTTTGAGACCCAGTACTTC. As protein: CASSYAGTQVFETQYF.